These T cell receptor beta chains were read from a single sample in a study of T cell changes during pregnancy in multiple sclerosis. Data came from immunoSEQ multiplex PCR; TCRdb stores just in-frame clones and leaves some out. The data contain 70,000 or so clones, roughly 91% of them singletons. The material sequenced was peripheral blood, taken in the third trimester of pregnancy. These receptors all stem from a female donor in good health, enrolled as a control in a pregnancy study. The CDR3 runs from the conserved cysteine through the conserved F or W. The order of the fields is D gene, J gene, V gene, clone size, CDR3 DNA, CDR3 protein. A D gene is named only where the DNA matches it firmly. Only part of the rows carry a size: once, few, many, or a class if the clone is expanded.

. | TRBJ1-5 | TRBV6-1 | . | TGTGCCAGCAGTGATAATCGGGGAGGCAATCAGCCCCAGCATTTT | CASSDNRGGNQPQHF
. | TRBJ1-2 | TRBV19 | . | TGTGCCAGTAGTATTTTCGGGGGGGCGTCTTCGGGTACCTATGGCTACACCTTC | CASSIFGGASSGTYGYTF
TRBD1 | TRBJ1-5 | TRBV28 | . | TGTGCCAGCAGTTTTCGGACGTCAGGGGGCGGCAATCAGCCCCAGCATTTT | CASSFRTSGGGNQPQHF
TRBD2 | TRBJ2-3 | TRBV28 | . | TGTGCCAGCAGTTTCTTGGCTAGCGGGAGTACAGATACGCAGTATTTT | CASSFLASGSTDTQYF
. | TRBJ1-1 | TRBV18 | . | TGTGCCAGCTCACCAAACAGGCCGACCACTGAAGCTTTCTTT | CASSPNRPTTEAFF
. | TRBJ2-2 | TRBV7-9 | . | TGTGCCAGCCACTATGAATTTCGGGTAAACACCGGGGAGCTGTTTTTT | CASHYEFRVNTGELFF
TRBD1 | TRBJ2-3 | TRBV6-1 | once | TGTGCCAGCAGTTGGGACAGGGGTGATACGCAGTATTTT | CASSWDRGDTQYF
TRBD1 | TRBJ1-2 | TRBV9 | . | TGTGCCAGCAGCGTACGGAACAGGGGACGTGGCTACACCTTC | CASSVRNRGRGYTF
TRBD1 | TRBJ2-2 | TRBV12-5 | . | TGTGCTAGTGCACCAAAGGGACAGGGGGACACCGGGGAGCTGTTTTTT | CASAPKGQGDTGELFF
. | TRBJ1-1 | TRBV2 | . | TGTGCCACGAGGTCCCGGCGGACTGAAGGGGCTTTCTTT | CATRSRRTEGAFF
TRBD1 | TRBJ1-1 | TRBV5-1 | . | TGCGCCAGCAGCATTCGACAGGGACAGAACACTGAAGCTTTCTTT | CASSIRQGQNTEAFF
TRBD1 | TRBJ1-1 | TRBV6-5 | . | TGTGCCAGCAGTTTGGGACAGGTGAACACTGAAGCTTTCTTT | CASSLGQVNTEAFF
TRBD2 | TRBJ2-3 | TRBV6-5 | . | TGTGCCAGCAGACAAACTAGCGGGGGCACAGATACGCAGTATTTT | CASRQTSGGTDTQYF
TRBD1 | TRBJ1-4 | TRBV28 | . | TGTGCCAGCAGTTTCCGGGACAGAACCGAAAAACTGTTTTTT | CASSFRDRTEKLFF
TRBD2 | TRBJ2-1 | TRBV30 | once | TGTGCCTGGAGTGAAGGCGGGAGTGCCCATGAGCAGTTCTTC | CAWSEGGSAHEQFF
TRBD2 | TRBJ2-2 | TRBV7-9 | . | TGTGCCAGCAGCTTTTATAGCGGGGGGTTCCTCGCGAACACCGGGGAGCTGTTTTTT | CASSFYSGGFLANTGELFF
. | TRBJ1-4 | TRBV6-4 | . | TGTGCCAGCAGTGACACTTCGGCAGGGGATGAAAAACTGTTTTTT | CASSDTSAGDEKLFF
TRBD2 | TRBJ2-3 | TRBV6-4 | few | TGTGCCAGCAGTGACGCGGGGGGCACAGATACGCAGTATTTT | CASSDAGGTDTQYF
TRBD1 | TRBJ2-3 | TRBV11-3 | . | TGTGCCAGCAGCCCGGGACAGGGGACAGATACGCAGTATTTT | CASSPGQGTDTQYF
. | TRBJ2-7 | TRBV28 | . | TGTGCCAGCAGCCCACCGGGACACCCCTCGGAGCAGTACTTC | CASSPPGHPSEQYF
. | TRBJ2-3 | TRBV4-2 | . | TGTGCCAGCAGCCAAGATCCCCGGACTGGCGCAGATACGCAGTATTTT | CASSQDPRTGADTQYF
. | TRBJ2-7 | TRBV7-9 | . | TGTGCCAGCAGTAAATACGACAGCTACGAGCAGTACTTC | CASSKYDSYEQYF
. | TRBJ2-7 | TRBV28 | . | TGTGCCAGCAGTTTACAGGGCTACGAGCAGTACTTC | CASSLQGYEQYF
TRBD1 | TRBJ2-7 | TRBV2 | once | TGTGCCAGCAGAGACAGGGAACTTAACGAGCAGTACTTC | CASRDRELNEQYF
. | TRBJ1-5 | TRBV6-1 | once | TGTGCCAGCAGTGATGGGGGGGGTTTCAAGCCCCAGCATTTT | CASSDGGGFKPQHF
. | TRBJ2-3 | TRBV28 | . | TGTGCCAGCAGTCTTGGTCGCGGTTTCACAGATACGCAGTATTTT | CASSLGRGFTDTQYF
. | TRBJ1-1 | TRBV19 | . | TGTGCCAGTAGTGAATACCTTGGCGGGGACGCGAACACTGAAGCTTTCTTT | CASSEYLGGDANTEAFF
TRBD2 | TRBJ2-7 | TRBV7-6 | once | TGTGCCAGCAGCACAACTCTAGCGGGGGACTACGAGCAGTACTTC | CASSTTLAGDYEQYF
. | TRBJ1-1 | TRBV5-4 | . | TGTGCCAGCAGCTTGTACGACTCTGAAGCTTTCTTT | CASSLYDSEAFF
. | TRBJ1-2 | TRBV27 | . | TGTGCCAGCAGAACAGGCCGCGGCTACACCTTC | CASRTGRGYTF
. | TRBJ2-3 | TRBV29-1 | . | TGCAGCGTCGGCACAGATACGCAGTATTTT | CSVGTDTQYF
. | TRBJ1-1 | TRBV19 | . | TGTGCCAGTAGTATAGTGGGGGGGGGAGAAGCTTTCTTT | CASSIVGGGEAFF
TRBD1 | TRBJ2-7 | TRBV29-1 | . | TGCAGCGTTTATCGACAGGGGATGGCCTACGAGCAGTACTTC | CSVYRQGMAYEQYF
TRBD1 | TRBJ2-7 | TRBV19 | . | TGTGCCACCAAAACAGGACAGGGTGACTACGAGCAGTACTTC | CATKTGQGDYEQYF
. | TRBJ1-6 | TRBV7-8 | . | TGTGCCAGCAGCTTAGGCGGGGAGGGCCGGTCACCCCTCCACTTT | CASSLGGEGRSPLHF